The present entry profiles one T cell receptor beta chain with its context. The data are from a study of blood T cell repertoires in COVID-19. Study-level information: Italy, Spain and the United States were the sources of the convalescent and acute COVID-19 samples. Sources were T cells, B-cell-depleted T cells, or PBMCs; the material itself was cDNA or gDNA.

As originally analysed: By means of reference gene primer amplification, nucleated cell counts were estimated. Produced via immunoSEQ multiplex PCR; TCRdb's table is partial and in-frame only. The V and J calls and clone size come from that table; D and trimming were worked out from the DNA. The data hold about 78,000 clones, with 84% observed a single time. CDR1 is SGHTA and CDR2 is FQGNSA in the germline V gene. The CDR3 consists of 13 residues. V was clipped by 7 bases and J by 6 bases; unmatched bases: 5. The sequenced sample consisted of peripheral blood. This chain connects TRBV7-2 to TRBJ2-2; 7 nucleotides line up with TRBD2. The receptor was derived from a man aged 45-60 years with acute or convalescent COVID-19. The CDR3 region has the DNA TGTGCCAGCACTCCAGGGAGGGCCGGGGAGCTGTTTTTT. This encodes CASTPGRAGELFF.